This entry is about one TCR beta chain. The data were obtained in a study of blood T cell repertoires in COVID-19. Study in general: Sources were T cells, B-cell-depleted T cells, or PBMCs; the material itself was cDNA or gDNA.

Here immunoSEQ multiplex PCR was the method, and the copy in TCRdb shows in-frame clones only, minus some. Among 95,000 or so clones listed, roughly 80% were seen once. Trimming stripped 8 bases from V and 0 bases from J, with 5 bases between. This CDR3 comprises 13 residues. Germline CDR1 reads MDHEN; CDR2 reads SYDVKM. This rearrangement joins TRBV28 to TRBJ2-6; no clear D gene. Material: peripheral blood. The source of this sequence is a human donor in a cohort sampled during active COVID-19. This chain's CDR3 is CASLNSGANVLTF. The CDR3 DNA follows: TGTGCCAGCTTAAACTCTGGGGCCAACGTCCTGACTTTC.